These T cell receptor beta chains were read from a single sample in a study of metastatic and nonmetastatic thyroid tumors. TCRdb re-called the PCR reads via MiXCR. The table records around 23,000 clones, approximately 30% of them present only once. The sequenced material came from blood. These receptors were taken from a female donor with papillary thyroid cancer or a benign thyroid nodule (not recorded which). Some clones in this sample may be carry-over from other donors' samples. The CDR3 runs from the conserved cysteine through the conserved F or W. D genes are given only for firm matches. The size entry is marked missing in some rows and otherwise reads once, few, many or a size class.

V	size	D	J	CDR3	DNA
TRBV5-1	many	TRBD1	TRBJ2-5	CASKLTGGEGETQYF	TGCGCCAGCAAGTTAACAGGGGGCGAAGGAGAGACCCAGTACTTC
TRBV5-6	-	-	TRBJ1-1	CSSSFLDKRVADAFF	TGTTCCAGCAGCTTTCTTGACAAGAGGGTCGCTGATGCTTTCTTT
TRBV20-1	many	TRBD2	TRBJ2-1	CSASGAGGRRDEQFF	TGCAGTGCTAGTGGGGCGGGAGGACGCCGCGATGAGCAGTTCTTC
TRBV19	many	TRBD1	TRBJ1-1	CASRIQGRNTEAFF	TGTGCCAGTAGGATACAGGGGCGAAACACTGAAGCTTTCTTT
TRBV20-1	-	-	TRBJ1-6	CSAREEGLSYNSPLHF	TGCAGTGCTAGAGAGGAGGGGCTTTCCTATAATTCACCCCTCCACTTT
TRBV18	many	-	TRBJ2-3	CASSPSLGRTRTDTQYF	TGTGCCAGCTCACCGAGTCTCGGCCGAACTCGCACAGATACGCAGTATTTT
TRBV11-2	once	TRBD2	TRBJ2-1	CASSFGLAGMRNEQFF	TGTGCCAGCAGCTTTGGACTAGCGGGAATGAGGAATGAGCAGTTCTTC
TRBV6-2/TRBV6-3	-	-	TRBJ2-7	CASRPTAGSSYEQYF	TGTGCCAGCCGGCCGACCGCGGGCAGCTCCTACGAGCAGTACTTC
TRBV6-2/TRBV6-3	many	TRBD1	TRBJ1-5	CASSYSNRGNQPQHF	TGTGCCAGCAGTTACTCAAACAGGGGAAATCAGCCCCAGCATTTT
TRBV20-1	many	-	TRBJ1-1	CSARETVTNTEAFF	TGCAGTGCTAGAGAGACCGTAACGAACACTGAAGCTTTCTTT
TRBV6-1	few	-	TRBJ2-7	CASRNTGTSNEQYF	TGTGCCAGCAGAAATACCGGGACATCCAACGAGCAGTACTTC
TRBV7-2	many	-	TRBJ2-2	CASSLGLGPGELFF	TGTGCCAGCAGCTTAGGGCTGGGGCCCGGGGAGCTGTTTTTT
TRBV4-1	many	-	TRBJ2-1	CASRGDRNNEQFF	TGCGCCAGCAGGGGAGACAGGAACAATGAGCAGTTCTTC
TRBV19	few	-	TRBJ1-2	CASKTIPTGYYGYTF	TGTGCCAGTAAGACAATTCCGACAGGTTACTATGGCTACACCTTC
TRBV27	many	TRBD1	TRBJ1-4	CASSLQGANEKLFF	TGTGCCAGCAGCCTACAGGGGGCTAATGAAAAACTGTTTTTT
TRBV30	-	TRBD1	TRBJ1-2	CAWKNRDSSYGYTF	TGTGCCTGGAAGAACCGGGACAGCTCCTATGGCTACACCTTC
TRBV28	many	-	TRBJ1-3	CASRLGTGGAGNTIYF	TGTGCCAGCAGATTAGGGACCGGGGGCGCTGGAAACACCATATATTTT
TRBV4-2	once	TRBD1	TRBJ1-5	CASSQGRQGYQPQHF	TGTGCCAGCAGCCAAGGCCGACAGGGGTATCAGCCCCAGCATTTT
TRBV4-1	many	TRBD2	TRBJ2-3	CASSQVTSGRTTDTQYF	TGCGCCAGCAGCCAAGTGACTAGCGGGAGGACCACAGATACGCAGTATTTT
TRBV20-1	medium-sized	-	TRBJ2-1	CSARDVAVTHNEQFF	TGCAGTGCTAGAGATGTAGCGGTAACCCACAATGAGCAGTTCTTC
TRBV20-1	few	-	TRBJ2-5	CSARDPIRQGSRETRYF	TGCAGTGCTAGAGATCCTATCCGCCAGGGATCTAGGGAGACCCGGTACTTC
TRBV20-1	-	TRBD1	TRBJ2-7	CSAEPGQGPPYEQYF	TGCAGTGCTGAGCCGGGACAGGGGCCTCCCTACGAGCAGTACTTC
TRBV7-2	many	-	TRBJ2-1	CASSNSRGGYNEQFF	TGTGCCAGCAGCAATAGCAGGGGGGGCTACAATGAGCAGTTCTTC
TRBV5-5	medium-sized	TRBD1	TRBJ2-7	CASSSPTGIHEQYF	TGTGCCAGCAGCTCCCCGACAGGGATCCACGAGCAGTACTTC
TRBV11-2	many	TRBD1	TRBJ2-3	CASSGRDRATDTQYF	TGTGCCAGCAGCGGCCGGGACAGGGCTACAGATACGCAGTATTTT
TRBV20-1	-	TRBD2	TRBJ2-1	CSAREGAGDNNEQFF	TGCAGTGCTAGAGAGGGAGCGGGAGATAACAATGAGCAGTTCTTC
TRBV3-1	many	-	TRBJ1-1	CASSHVQMNTEAFF	TGTGCCAGCAGCCACGTACAGATGAACACTGAAGCTTTCTTT
TRBV7-9	-	-	TRBJ1-2	CASSLGQGANYGYTF	TGTGCCAGCAGCTTAGGGCAGGGCGCTAACTATGGCTACACCTTC
TRBV11-2	medium-sized	-	TRBJ2-1	CASSLDSHNEQFF	TGTGCCAGCAGCTTAGATAGCCACAATGAGCAGTTCTTC
TRBV5-5	many	-	TRBJ1-3	CASSLWGNPGNTIYF	TGTGCCAGCAGCTTGTGGGGGAATCCTGGAAACACCATATATTTT
TRBV10-1	few	-	TRBJ2-1	CASRQGNNNEQFF	TGCGCCAGTAGACAAGGAAACAACAATGAGCAGTTCTTC
TRBV6-4	many	TRBD2	TRBJ2-3	CASSALAGSRDTQYF	TGTGCCAGCAGTGCTCTAGCGGGTTCGCGAGATACGCAGTATTTT
TRBV28	many	-	TRBJ1-2	CARCSGPGENYGYTF	TGTGCCAGGTGCTCGGGCCCAGGTGAGAACTATGGCTACACCTTC
TRBV6-4	medium-sized	TRBD2	TRBJ2-3	CASSLTSGGTDTQYF	TGTGCCAGCAGTCTGACTAGCGGGGGCACAGATACGCAGTATTTT
TRBV20-1	few	TRBD1	TRBJ1-2	CSARRSRGPNYGYTF	TGCAGTGCTAGACGTTCCAGGGGGCCCAACTATGGCTACACCTTC
TRBV12-3/TRBV12-4	-	TRBD2	TRBJ2-2	CASSFLLLAGSPGELFF	TGTGCCAGCAGTTTTCTGCTCCTAGCGGGATCTCCCGGGGAGCTGTTTTTT
TRBV12-3/TRBV12-4	few	-	TRBJ2-7	CASRPDSYEQYF	TGTGCCAGCAGACCGGACAGCTACGAGCAGTACTTC
TRBV11-2	medium-sized	-	TRBJ2-1	CASSPLAGPYNEQFF	TGTGCCAGCAGCCCGCTGGCGGGACCCTACAATGAGCAGTTCTTC
TRBV7-8	-	-	TRBJ2-3	CASSLGGAGEDTQYF	TGTGCCAGCAGCTTAGGGGGGGCCGGGGAAGATACGCAGTATTTT
TRBV6-6	many	TRBD2	TRBJ2-7	CASSYRSERGISYEQYF	TGTGCCAGCAGTTATCGGTCTGAGCGGGGAATTTCCTACGAGCAGTACTTC
TRBV10-3	-	TRBD2	TRBJ2-1	CAISESRGGDSNEQFF	TGTGCCATCAGTGAGTCCCGCGGGGGGGACTCCAATGAGCAGTTCTTC
TRBV15	-	-	TRBJ2-5	CATCREQGHEETQYF	TGTGCCACCTGCAGAGAGCAGGGACACGAAGAGACCCAGTACTTC
TRBV19	medium-sized	-	TRBJ2-6	CASRSQGVPSGANVLTF	TGTGCCAGTAGGTCCCAGGGAGTCCCTTCTGGGGCCAACGTCCTGACTTTC
TRBV20-1	medium-sized	TRBD1	TRBJ1-5	CSASSGTGANQPQHF	TGCAGTGCTAGCTCCGGGACAGGGGCTAATCAGCCCCAGCATTTT
TRBV5-1	-	TRBD2	TRBJ2-3	CASSFSGSRVDTQYF	TGCGCCAGCAGCTTTAGCGGGAGTCGGGTAGATACGCAGTATTTT
TRBV7-2	many	-	TRBJ1-1	CASSLVTGQREAFF	TGTGCCAGCAGCTTAGTCACAGGGCAACGAGAAGCTTTCTTT
TRBV5-4	many	-	TRBJ2-5	CASSHPAKETQYF	TGTGCCAGCAGCCACCCAGCGAAAGAGACCCAGTACTTC
TRBV12-3/TRBV12-4	few	-	TRBJ1-5	CASSLTDQPQHF	TGTGCCAGCAGTCTAACGGATCAGCCCCAGCATTTT
TRBV19	few	TRBD1	TRBJ2-7	CASSIRQGANEQYF	TGTGCCAGTAGTATACGACAGGGGGCTAACGAGCAGTACTTC
TRBV10-1	many	-	TRBJ2-3	CASSSAGTPADTQYF	TGCGCCAGCAGTTCAGCCGGGACCCCCGCAGATACGCAGTATTTT
TRBV7-2	many	-	TRBJ2-2	CASSLGPRAGELFF	TGTGCCAGCAGCTTAGGGCCACGGGCCGGGGAGCTGTTTTTT
TRBV5-6	many	TRBD1	TRBJ2-7	CASSFSRDRYF	TGTGCCAGCAGCTTCTCCCGGGACAGGTACTTC
TRBV5-5	many	-	TRBJ2-7	CASSYGRGLGSYEQYF	TGTGCCAGCAGCTACGGAAGGGGCCTCGGGTCCTACGAGCAGTACTTC
TRBV5-1	-	TRBD1	TRBJ2-7	CASSLGQGISYEQYF	TGCGCCAGCAGCTTGGGACAGGGGATTTCCTACGAGCAGTACTTC